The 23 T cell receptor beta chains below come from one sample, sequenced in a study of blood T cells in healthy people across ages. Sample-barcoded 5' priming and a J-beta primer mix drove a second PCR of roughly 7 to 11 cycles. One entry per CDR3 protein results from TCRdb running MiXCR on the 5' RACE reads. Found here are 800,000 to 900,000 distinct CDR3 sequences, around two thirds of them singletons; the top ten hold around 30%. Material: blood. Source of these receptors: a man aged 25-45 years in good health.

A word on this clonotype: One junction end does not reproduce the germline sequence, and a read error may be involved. CDR3 in DNA: TGTGCCATCAATGAGGACTCGCGGGGGAAAGAGACCCAGTACTTC. It encodes CAINEDSRGKETQYF. J is TRBJ2-5 and V is TRBV10-3, with 7 nucleotides matching TRBD2. This CDR3 is built from 15 residues. Germline V gives CDR1 ENHRY, CDR2 SYGVKD.

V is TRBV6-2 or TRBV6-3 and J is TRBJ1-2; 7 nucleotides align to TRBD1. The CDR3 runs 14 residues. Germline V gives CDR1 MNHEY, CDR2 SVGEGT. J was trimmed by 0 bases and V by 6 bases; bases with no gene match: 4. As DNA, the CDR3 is TGTGCCAGCAGAGAAGGACAGGCTAACTATGGCTACACCTTC. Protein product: CASREGQANYGYTF.

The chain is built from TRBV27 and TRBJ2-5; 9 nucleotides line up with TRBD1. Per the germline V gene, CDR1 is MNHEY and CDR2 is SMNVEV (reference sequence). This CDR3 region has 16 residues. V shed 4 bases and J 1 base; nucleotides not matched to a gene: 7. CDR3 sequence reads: CASSSSGTGFQETQYF. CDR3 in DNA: TGTGCCAGCAGTTCTTCCGGGACAGGGTTCCAAGAGACCCAGTACTTC.

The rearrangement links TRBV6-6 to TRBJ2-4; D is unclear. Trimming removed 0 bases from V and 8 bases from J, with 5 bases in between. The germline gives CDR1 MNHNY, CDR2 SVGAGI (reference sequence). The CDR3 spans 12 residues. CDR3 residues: CASSYSTYIQYF. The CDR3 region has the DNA TGTGCCAGCAGTTACTCAACCTACATTCAGTACTTC.

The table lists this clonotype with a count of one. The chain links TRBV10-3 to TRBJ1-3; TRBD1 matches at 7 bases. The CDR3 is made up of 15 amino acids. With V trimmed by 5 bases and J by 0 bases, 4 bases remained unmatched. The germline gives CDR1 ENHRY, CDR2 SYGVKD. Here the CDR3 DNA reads TGTGCCATCAGTCGACAGGGCCGCTCTGGAAACACCATATATTTT. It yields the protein CAISRQGRSGNTIYF.

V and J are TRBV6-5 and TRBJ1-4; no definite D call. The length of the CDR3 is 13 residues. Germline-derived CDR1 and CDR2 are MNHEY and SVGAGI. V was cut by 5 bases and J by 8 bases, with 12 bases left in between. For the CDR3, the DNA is TGTGCCAGCAGTCCCGAGACTGGAGAAAAACTGTTTTTT. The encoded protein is CASSPETGEKLFF.

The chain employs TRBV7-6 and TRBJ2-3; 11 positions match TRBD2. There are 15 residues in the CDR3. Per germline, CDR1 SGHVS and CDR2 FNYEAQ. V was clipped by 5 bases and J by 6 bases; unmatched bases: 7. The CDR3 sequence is CASSPRTSGYDTQYF. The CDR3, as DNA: TGTGCCAGCAGCCCTCGGACTAGCGGGTATGATACGCAGTATTTT. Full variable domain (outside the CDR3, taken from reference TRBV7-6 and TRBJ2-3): GAGVSQSPRYKVTKRGQDVALRCDPISGHVSLYWYRQALGQGPEFLTYFNYEAQQDKSGLPNDRFSAERPEGSISTLTIQRTEQRDSAMYRCASSPRTSGYDTQYFGPGTRLTVL.

For the CDR3, the DNA is TGTGCCAGCAGTTCTGCCGGGACAGTAAAATCCTACGAGCAGTACTTC. Its protein is CASSSAGTVKSYEQYF. This sequence joins TRBV28 and TRBJ2-4; TRBD1 aligns across 7 bases. TRBJ2-7 explains the end of the DNA better; the J call may be wrong. CDR1 and CDR2 from the germline V gene are MDHEN and SYDVKM. The CDR3 spans 16 residues.

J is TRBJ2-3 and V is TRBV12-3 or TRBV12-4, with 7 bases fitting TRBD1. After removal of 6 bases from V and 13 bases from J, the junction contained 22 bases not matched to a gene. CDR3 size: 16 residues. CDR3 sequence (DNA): TGTGCCAGCAGCCCCCGTGACAGGGTTTGTGCAGATGCGGAGTATTTT. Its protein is CASSPRDRVCADAEYF.

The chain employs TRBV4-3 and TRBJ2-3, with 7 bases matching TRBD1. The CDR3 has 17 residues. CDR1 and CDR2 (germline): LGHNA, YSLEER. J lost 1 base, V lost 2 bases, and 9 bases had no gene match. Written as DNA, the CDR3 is TGCGCCAGCAGCCAACATCCCCGACAGGGCGGCACAGATACGCAGTATTTT. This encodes CASSQHPRQGGTDTQYF.

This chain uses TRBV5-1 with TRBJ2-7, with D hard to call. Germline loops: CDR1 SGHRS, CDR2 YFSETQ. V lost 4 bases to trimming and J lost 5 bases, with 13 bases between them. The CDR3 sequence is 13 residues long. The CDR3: CASSPILPNEQYF. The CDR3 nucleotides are TGCGCCAGCAGCCCCATACTACCCAACGAGCAGTACTTC.

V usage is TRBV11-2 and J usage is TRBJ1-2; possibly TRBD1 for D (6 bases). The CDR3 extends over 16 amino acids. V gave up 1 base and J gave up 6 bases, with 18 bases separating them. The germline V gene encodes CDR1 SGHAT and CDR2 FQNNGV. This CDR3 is CASSLGGRGKSHGYTF. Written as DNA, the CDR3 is TGTGCCAGCAGCTTAGGGGGGCGGGGAAAATCGCATGGCTACACCTTC.

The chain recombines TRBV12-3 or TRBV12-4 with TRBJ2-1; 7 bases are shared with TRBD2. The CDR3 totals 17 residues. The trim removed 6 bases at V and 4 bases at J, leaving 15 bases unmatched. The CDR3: CASSPGWVLAVYNEQFF. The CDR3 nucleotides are TGTGCCAGCAGCCCAGGGTGGGTCCTAGCGGTTTACAATGAGCAGTTCTTC.

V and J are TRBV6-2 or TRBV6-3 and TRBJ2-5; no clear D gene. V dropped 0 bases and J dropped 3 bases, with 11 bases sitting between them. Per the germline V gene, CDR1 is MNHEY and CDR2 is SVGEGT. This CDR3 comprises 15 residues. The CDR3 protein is CASSYSGQPEETQYF. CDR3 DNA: TGTGCCAGCAGTTACTCAGGGCAACCGGAAGAGACCCAGTACTTC.

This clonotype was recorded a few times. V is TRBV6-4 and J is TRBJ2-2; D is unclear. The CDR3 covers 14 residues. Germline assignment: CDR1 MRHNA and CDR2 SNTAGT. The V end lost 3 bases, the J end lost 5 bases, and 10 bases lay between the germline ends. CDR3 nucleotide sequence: TGTGCCAGCAGTGAGAATACAGAAACCGGGGAGCTGTTTTTT. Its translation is CASSENTETGELFF.

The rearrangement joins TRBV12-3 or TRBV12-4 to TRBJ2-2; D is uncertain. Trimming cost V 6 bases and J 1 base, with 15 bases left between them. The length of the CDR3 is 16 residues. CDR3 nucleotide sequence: TGTGCCAGCAGACCAACCGGGCGCCGGAACACCGGGGAGCTGTTTTTT. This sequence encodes CASRPTGRRNTGELFF.

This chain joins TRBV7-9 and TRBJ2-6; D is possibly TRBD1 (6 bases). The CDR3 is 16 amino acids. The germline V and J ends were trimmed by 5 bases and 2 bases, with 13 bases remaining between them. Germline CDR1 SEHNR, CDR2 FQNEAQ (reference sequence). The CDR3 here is CASSLRTETGANVLTF. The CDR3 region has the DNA TGTGCCAGCAGCCTAAGGACAGAGACTGGGGCCAACGTCCTGACTTTC.

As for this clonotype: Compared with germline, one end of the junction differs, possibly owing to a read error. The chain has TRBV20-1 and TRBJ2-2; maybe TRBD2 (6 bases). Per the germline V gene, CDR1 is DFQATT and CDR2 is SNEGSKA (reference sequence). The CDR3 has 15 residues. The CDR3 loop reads CSAREALAKTGELFF. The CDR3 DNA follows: TGCAGTGCTAGAGAGGCGCTAGCGAAGACCGGGGAGCTGTTTTTT.

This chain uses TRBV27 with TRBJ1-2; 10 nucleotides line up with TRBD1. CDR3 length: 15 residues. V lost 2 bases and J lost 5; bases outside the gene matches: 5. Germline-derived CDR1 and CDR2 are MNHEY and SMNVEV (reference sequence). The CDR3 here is CASSLESGQGYGYTF. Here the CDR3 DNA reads TGTGCCAGCAGTTTAGAGTCGGGACAGGGGTATGGCTACACCTTC.

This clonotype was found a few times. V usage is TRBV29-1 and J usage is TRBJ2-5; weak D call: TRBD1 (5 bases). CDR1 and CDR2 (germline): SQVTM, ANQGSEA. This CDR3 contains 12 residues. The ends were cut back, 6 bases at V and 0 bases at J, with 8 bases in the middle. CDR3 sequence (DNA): TGCAGCGTACAGGAAAACCAAGAGACCCAGTACTTC. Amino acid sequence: CSVQENQETQYF.

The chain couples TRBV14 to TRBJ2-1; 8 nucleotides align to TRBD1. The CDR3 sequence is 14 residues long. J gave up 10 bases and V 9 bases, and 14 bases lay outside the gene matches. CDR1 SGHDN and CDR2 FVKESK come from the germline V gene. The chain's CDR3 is CASKETGAEGEQFF. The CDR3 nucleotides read TGTGCCAGTAAAGAGACAGGGGCGGAAGGGGAGCAGTTCTTC. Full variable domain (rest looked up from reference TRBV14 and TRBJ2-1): EAGVTQFPSHSVIEKGQTVTLRCDPISGHDNLYWYRRVMGKEIKFLLHFVKESKQDESGMPNNRFLAERTGGTYSTLKVQPAELEDSGVYFCASKETGAEGEQFFGPGTRLTVL.

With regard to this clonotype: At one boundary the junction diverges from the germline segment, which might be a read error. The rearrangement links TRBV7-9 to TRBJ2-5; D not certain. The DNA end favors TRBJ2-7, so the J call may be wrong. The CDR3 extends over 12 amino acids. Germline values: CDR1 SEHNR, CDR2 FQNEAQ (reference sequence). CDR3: CACRGPLREQYF. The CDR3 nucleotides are TGTGCCTGCAGAGGCCCCCTTCGCGAGCAGTACTTC.

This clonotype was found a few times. DNA of the CDR3: TGCAGTGCTCCTTGGGAGGGCACAGATACGCAGTATTTT. It yields the protein CSAPWEGTDTQYF. This chain links TRBV20-1 with TRBJ2-3; TRBD2 might be the D (6 bases). The CDR3 is made up of 13 amino acids. The germline CDR1 and CDR2 sequences are DFQATT and SNEGSKA (reference sequence). V lost 5 bases and J 1 base, leaving 10 bases between the germline ends.